Listed below are T cell receptor beta chains from one sample, sequenced in a study of T cells in Graves' hyperthyroidism and ophthalmopathy. A single record per CDR3 protein comes from TCRdb applying MiXCR to the multiplex PCR reads. The data contain more than 350,000 distinct CDR3 sequences, about 16% of them singletons. Sequencing was carried out using blood. These receptors all stem from an older woman with Graves' ophthalmopathy. Both conserved end residues are part of each CDR3. Each record gives: clone size, J gene, V gene, D gene, CDR3 protein, CDR3 DNA. D genes are given only for firm matches. Rows may omit the clone size; those that give it use once, few, many or a size class.

many	TRBJ2-6	TRBV24-1	TRBD1	CATSDLQGLGTGVPEANVLTF	TGTGCCACCAGTGATTTGCAAGGGTTGGGGACAGGGGTTCCGGAGGCCAACGTCCTGACTTTC
many	TRBJ2-7	TRBV5-1	TRBD2	CASSLSGSGIYEQYF	TGCGCCAGCAGCTTGAGCGGGAGCGGTATATACGAGCAGTACTTC
few	TRBJ2-3	TRBV10-1	TRBD2	CASSLAGGPEDTQYF	TGCGCCAGCAGTCTAGCGGGAGGGCCTGAAGATACGCAGTATTTT
NA	TRBJ1-2	TRBV19	TRBD1	CASSRNSGTGGANYGYTF	TGTGCCAGTAGCCGAAACAGCGGGACAGGGGGCGCGAACTATGGCTACACCTTC
NA	TRBJ2-1	TRBV19	NA	CASSNRFDEQFF	TGTGCCAGTAGTAACCGTTTCGATGAGCAGTTCTTC
many	TRBJ1-1	TRBV3-1	NA	CASSPGRVEAFF	TGTGCCAGCTCCCCGGGACGGGTTGAAGCTTTCTTT
NA	TRBJ2-3	TRBV20-1	TRBD2	CSAFRTQGGTQYF	TGCAGTGCTTTTCGGACGCAGGGAGGGACGCAGTATTTT
many	TRBJ2-2	TRBV7-6	TRBD2	CASSQLAGVSSGELFF	TGTGCCAGCAGCCAGCTAGCGGGAGTTAGTAGCGGGGAGCTGTTTTTT
many	TRBJ2-3	TRBV11-2	TRBD2	CASSLDPRTSGRQSDTQYF	TGTGCCAGCAGCTTAGATCCCCGGACTAGCGGGAGGCAGTCAGATACGCAGTATTTT
many	TRBJ2-4	TRBV7-2	NA	CASSLEGAVNIQYF	TGTGCCAGCAGCTTAGAAGGGGCTGTAAACATTCAGTACTTC
NA	TRBJ2-3	TRBV5-1	NA	CASSVRGGGSDTQYF	TGCGCCAGCAGCGTCAGGGGCGGAGGGTCAGATACGCAGTATTTT
few	TRBJ2-6	TRBV27	NA	CASSRGGGYSGANVLTF	TGTGCCAGCAGTCGGGGAGGCGGTTACTCTGGGGCCAACGTCCTGACTTTC
NA	TRBJ1-6	TRBV5-6	NA	CASSLASSSYNSPLHF	TGTGCCAGCAGCTTGGCCTCCAGCTCCTATAATTCACCCCTCCACTTT
many	TRBJ2-7	TRBV5-1	TRBD2	CASSLGGSGSYEQYF	TGTGCCAGCAGCCTGGGTGGTAGCGGGAGTTACGAGCAGTACTTC
few	TRBJ2-3	TRBV29-1	TRBD1	CSVRRTGVGADTQYF	TGCAGCGTGCGCAGAACAGGGGTCGGGGCAGATACGCAGTATTTT
few	TRBJ2-2	TRBV28	NA	CASSLSPKTGELFF	TGTGCCAGCAGCCTAAGCCCAAAAACCGGGGAGCTGTTTTTT
many	TRBJ2-2	TRBV5-8	NA	CASSAPGQNTGELFF	TGTGCCAGCAGCGCACCCGGACAGAACACCGGGGAGCTGTTTTTT
NA	TRBJ2-5	TRBV19	NA	CASTKRGGRPTGQETQYF	TGTGCCAGTACCAAGAGGGGCGGCAGGCCGACGGGCCAAGAGACCCAGTACTTC
many	TRBJ2-7	TRBV3-1	NA	CASSQAHEQYF	TGTGCCAGCAGCCAAGCCCACGAGCAGTACTTC
NA	TRBJ2-7	TRBV7-6	NA	CASSSRVYEQYF	TGTGCCAGCAGCTCCAGGGTTTACGAGCAGTACTTC
many	TRBJ1-4	TRBV7-6	NA	CASSFAGTANEKLFF	TGTGCCAGCAGCTTTGCCGGGACGGCTAATGAAAAACTGTTTTTT
many	TRBJ1-1	TRBV12-3/TRBV12-4	TRBD1	CASSLGTAEAFF	TGTGCCAGCAGCCTCGGGACAGCCGAAGCTTTCTTT
many	TRBJ2-1	TRBV7-3	NA	CASSTSYGSYNEQFF	TGTGCCAGCAGCACGTCATACGGTTCCTACAATGAGCAGTTCTTC
many	TRBJ2-1	TRBV7-8	TRBD2	CASSLRPSGNSNSEQFF	TGTGCCAGCAGCTTACGACCCAGCGGGAATAGTAATAGTGAGCAGTTCTTC
many	TRBJ2-3	TRBV11-2	NA	CASNELSGADTQYF	TGTGCCAGCAACGAACTGTCAGGGGCAGATACGCAGTATTTT
NA	TRBJ2-6	TRBV28	NA	CASNSLSGANVLTF	TGTGCCAGCAATAGCCTCTCTGGGGCCAACGTCCTGACTTTC
many	TRBJ1-1	TRBV11-2	NA	CASSLDQGLNTEAFF	TGTGCCAGCAGCTTAGATCAGGGGTTGAACACTGAAGCTTTCTTT
many	TRBJ1-1	TRBV5-4	NA	CASRPTGNPTEAFF	TGTGCCAGCAGACCAACAGGGAATCCCACTGAAGCTTTCTTT
many	TRBJ2-7	TRBV20-1	NA	CSAGRGPEQYF	TGCAGTGCGGGGCGGGGCCCCGAGCAGTACTTC
few	TRBJ2-7	TRBV5-1	NA	CASSLGGGPIEQYF	TGCGCCAGCAGCTTGGGAGGGGGTCCGATTGAGCAGTACTTC
NA	TRBJ2-5	TRBV10-3	NA	CAISESAVEAQYF	TGTGCCATCAGTGAGTCAGCGGTAGAGGCCCAGTACTTC
NA	TRBJ2-1	TRBV12-3/TRBV12-4	NA	CASTGALHEQFF	TGTGCCAGCACGGGGGCCCTACATGAGCAGTTCTTC
many	TRBJ2-5	TRBV28	NA	CASSKGDTQRETQYF	TGTGCCAGCAGTAAAGGGGACACCCAACGGGAGACCCAGTACTTC
NA	TRBJ2-1	TRBV25-1	NA	CASSEIYEQFF	TGTGCCAGCAGTGAAATATATGAGCAGTTCTTC
NA	TRBJ1-1	TRBV27	TRBD1	CASSDRGLNTEAFF	TGTGCCAGCAGTGACAGGGGGCTGAACACTGAAGCTTTCTTT
many	TRBJ1-1	TRBV28	NA	CASTMGGSGAFF	TGTGCCAGCACCATGGGGGGGTCGGGAGCTTTCTTT
NA	TRBJ2-7	TRBV20-1	TRBD2	CSARTSGRYEQYF	TGCAGTGCCCGGACTAGCGGGAGATACGAGCAGTACTTC
few	TRBJ2-7	TRBV5-1	TRBD2	CASSLFPGLADYEQYF	TGCGCCAGCAGCTTGTTTCCGGGACTAGCGGATTACGAGCAGTACTTC
many	TRBJ1-1	TRBV18	TRBD1	CASSPLTGGTEAFF	TGTGCCAGCTCACCGCTCACAGGGGGCACTGAAGCTTTCTTT
many	TRBJ2-2	TRBV5-1	NA	CASSLQYTGELFF	TGCGCCAGCAGCCTACAGTACACCGGGGAGCTGTTTTTT
many	TRBJ2-7	TRBV28	TRBD2	CASSFRGGEQYF	TGTGCCAGCAGCTTTCGGGGGGGCGAGCAGTACTTC
many	TRBJ2-3	TRBV7-3	NA	CASSVMGHSTDTQYF	TGTGCCAGCAGCGTGATGGGACATAGCACAGATACGCAGTATTTT